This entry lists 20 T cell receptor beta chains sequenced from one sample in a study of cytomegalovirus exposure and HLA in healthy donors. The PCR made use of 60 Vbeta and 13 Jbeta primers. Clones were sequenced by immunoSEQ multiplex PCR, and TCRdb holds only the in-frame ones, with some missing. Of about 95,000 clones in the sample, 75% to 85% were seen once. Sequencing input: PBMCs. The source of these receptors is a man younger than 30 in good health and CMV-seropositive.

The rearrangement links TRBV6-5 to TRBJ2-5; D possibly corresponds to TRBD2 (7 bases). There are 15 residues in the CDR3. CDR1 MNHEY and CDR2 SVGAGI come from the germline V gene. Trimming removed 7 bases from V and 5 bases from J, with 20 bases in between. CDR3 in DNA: TGTGCCAGCACCTCCCTCGGCGGGGGCCATGAGACCCAGTACTTC. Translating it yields CASTSLGGGHETQYF.

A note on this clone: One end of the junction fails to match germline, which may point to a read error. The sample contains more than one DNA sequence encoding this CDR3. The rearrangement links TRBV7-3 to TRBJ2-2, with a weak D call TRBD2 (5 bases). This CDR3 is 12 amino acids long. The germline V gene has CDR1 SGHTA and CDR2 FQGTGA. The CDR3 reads CASSSGLGELFF. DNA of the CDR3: TGTGCTAGCAGCTCCGGACTGGGGGAGCTGTTTTTT.

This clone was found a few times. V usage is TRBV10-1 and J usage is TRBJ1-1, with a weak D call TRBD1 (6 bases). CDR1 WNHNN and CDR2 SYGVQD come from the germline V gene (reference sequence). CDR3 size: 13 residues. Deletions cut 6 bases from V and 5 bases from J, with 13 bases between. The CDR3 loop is CASSTGTRTEAFF. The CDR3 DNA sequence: TGCGCCAGCAGCACCGGGACACGGACTGAAGCTTTCTTT.

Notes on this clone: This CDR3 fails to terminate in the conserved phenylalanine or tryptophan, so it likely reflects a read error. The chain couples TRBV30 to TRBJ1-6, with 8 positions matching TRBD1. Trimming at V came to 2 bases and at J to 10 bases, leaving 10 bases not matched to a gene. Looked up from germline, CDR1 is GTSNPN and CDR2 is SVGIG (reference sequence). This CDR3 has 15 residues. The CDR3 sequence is CAWSRGQGLRSPLHV. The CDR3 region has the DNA TGTGCCTGGAGTCGTGGACAGGGCTTACGATCACCCCTCCACGTT.

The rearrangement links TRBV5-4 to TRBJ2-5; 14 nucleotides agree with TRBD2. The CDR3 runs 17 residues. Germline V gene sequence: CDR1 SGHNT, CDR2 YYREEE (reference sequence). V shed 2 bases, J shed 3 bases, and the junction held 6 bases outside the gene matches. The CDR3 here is CASSLTRGLAGEETQYF. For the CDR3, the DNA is TGTGCCAGCAGCTTAACGCGGGGACTAGCGGGGGAAGAGACCCAGTACTTC.

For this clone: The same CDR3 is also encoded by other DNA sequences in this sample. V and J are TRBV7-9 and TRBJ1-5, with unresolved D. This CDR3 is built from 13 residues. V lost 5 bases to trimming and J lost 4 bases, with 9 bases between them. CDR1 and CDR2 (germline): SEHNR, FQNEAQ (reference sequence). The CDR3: CASSPGGNQPQHF. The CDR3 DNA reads TGTGCCAGCAGCCCAGGTGGGAATCAGCCCCAGCATTTT.

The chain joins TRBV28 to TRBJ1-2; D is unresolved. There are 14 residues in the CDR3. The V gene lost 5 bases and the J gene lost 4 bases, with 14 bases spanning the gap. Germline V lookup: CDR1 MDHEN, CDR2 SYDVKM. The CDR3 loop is CASSLSGLGYGYTF. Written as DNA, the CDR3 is TGTGCCAGCAGTCTTTCGGGTCTAGGCTATGGCTACACCTTC.

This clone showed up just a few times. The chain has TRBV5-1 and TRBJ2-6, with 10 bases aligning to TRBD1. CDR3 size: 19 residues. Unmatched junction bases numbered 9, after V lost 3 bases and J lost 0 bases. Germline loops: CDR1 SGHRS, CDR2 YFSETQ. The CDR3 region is CASSWSWDRGLSGANVLTF. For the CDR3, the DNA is TGCGCCAGCAGCTGGTCTTGGGACAGGGGCCTCTCTGGGGCCAACGTCCTGACTTTC.

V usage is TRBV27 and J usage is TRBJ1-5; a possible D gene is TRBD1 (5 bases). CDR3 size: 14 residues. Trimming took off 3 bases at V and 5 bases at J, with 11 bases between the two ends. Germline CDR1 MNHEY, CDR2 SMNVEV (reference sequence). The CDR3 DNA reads TGTGCCAGCAGTTTTGGCAGGGCGGATCAGCCCCAGCATTTT. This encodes CASSFGRADQPQHF.

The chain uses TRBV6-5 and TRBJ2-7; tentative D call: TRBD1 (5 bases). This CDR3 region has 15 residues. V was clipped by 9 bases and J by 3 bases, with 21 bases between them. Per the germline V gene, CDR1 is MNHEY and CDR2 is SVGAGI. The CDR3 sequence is CASLTATETYYEQYF. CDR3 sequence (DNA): TGTGCCAGTCTGACAGCAACCGAAACCTACTACGAGCAGTACTTC.

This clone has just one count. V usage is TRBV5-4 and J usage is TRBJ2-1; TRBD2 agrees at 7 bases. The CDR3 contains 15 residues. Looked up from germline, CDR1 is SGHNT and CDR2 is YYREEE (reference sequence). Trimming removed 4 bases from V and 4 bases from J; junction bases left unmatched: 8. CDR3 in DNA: TGTGCCAGCAGCCTCAGCGGGGCGAGATACAATGAGCAGTTCTTC. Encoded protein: CASSLSGARYNEQFF.

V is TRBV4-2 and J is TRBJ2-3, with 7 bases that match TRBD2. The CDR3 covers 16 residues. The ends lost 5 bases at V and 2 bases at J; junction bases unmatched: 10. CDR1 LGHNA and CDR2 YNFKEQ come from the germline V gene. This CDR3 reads CASSSEAGSYTDTQYF. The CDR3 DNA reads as TGTGCCAGCAGCTCCGAAGCGGGGAGTTACACAGATACGCAGTATTTT.

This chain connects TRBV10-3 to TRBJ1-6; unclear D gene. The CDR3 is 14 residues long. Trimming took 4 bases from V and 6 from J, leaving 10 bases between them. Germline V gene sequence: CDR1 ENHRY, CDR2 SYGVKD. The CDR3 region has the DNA TGTGCCATCAGTGTTGGTCAGTCTAATTCACCCCTCCACTTT. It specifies CAISVGQSNSPLHF.

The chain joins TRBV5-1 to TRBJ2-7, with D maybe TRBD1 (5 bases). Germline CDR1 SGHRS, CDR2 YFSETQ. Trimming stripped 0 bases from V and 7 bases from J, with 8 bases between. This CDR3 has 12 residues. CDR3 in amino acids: CASSLDRREQYF. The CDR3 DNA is TGCGCCAGCAGCTTGGACAGGAGAGAGCAGTACTTC.

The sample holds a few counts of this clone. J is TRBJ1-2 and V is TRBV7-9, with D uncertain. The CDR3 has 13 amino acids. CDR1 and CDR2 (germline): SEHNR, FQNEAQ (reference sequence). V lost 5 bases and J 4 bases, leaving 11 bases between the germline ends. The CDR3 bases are TGTGCCAGCAGCCCGCGGCTGGGCTATGGCTACACCTTC. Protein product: CASSPRLGYGYTF.

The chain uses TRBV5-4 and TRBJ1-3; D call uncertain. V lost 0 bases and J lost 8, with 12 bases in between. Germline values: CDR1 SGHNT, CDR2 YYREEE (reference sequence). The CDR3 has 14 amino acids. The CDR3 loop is CASSLGRRADTIYF. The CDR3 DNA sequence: TGTGCCAGCAGCTTGGGTAGGAGGGCAGACACCATATATTTT.

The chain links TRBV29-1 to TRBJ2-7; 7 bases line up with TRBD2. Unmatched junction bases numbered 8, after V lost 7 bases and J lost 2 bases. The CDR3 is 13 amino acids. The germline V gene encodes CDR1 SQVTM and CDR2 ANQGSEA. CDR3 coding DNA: TGCAGCGCTGCTCAGCGGGGACCCTACGAGCAGTACTTC. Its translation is CSAAQRGPYEQYF.

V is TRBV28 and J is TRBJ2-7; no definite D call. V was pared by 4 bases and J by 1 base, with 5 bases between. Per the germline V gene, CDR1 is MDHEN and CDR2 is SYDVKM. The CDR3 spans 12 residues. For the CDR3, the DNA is TGTGCCAGCAGTTCCCCTTCCTACGAGCAGTACTTC. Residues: CASSSPSYEQYF.

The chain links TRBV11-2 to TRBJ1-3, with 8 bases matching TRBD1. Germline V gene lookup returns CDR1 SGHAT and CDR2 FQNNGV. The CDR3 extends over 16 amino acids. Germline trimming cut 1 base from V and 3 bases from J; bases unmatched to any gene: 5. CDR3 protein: CASSLVSTGGGNTIYF. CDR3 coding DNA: TGTGCCAGCAGCTTAGTGAGCACAGGGGGTGGAAACACCATATATTTT. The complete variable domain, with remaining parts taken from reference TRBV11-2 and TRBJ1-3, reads EAGVAQSPRYKIIEKRQSVAFWCNPISGHATLYWYQQILGQGPKLLIQFQNNGVVDDSQLPKDRFSAERLKGVDSTLKIQPAKLEDSAVYLCASSLVSTGGGNTIYFGEGSWLTVV.

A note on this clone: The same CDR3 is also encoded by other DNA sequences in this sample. CDR3 nucleotides: TGCGCCAGCAGCTTGGGGGCAGCCAAAGAGACCCAGTACTTC. Translated, it gives CASSLGAAKETQYF. The chain employs TRBV5-1 and TRBJ2-5; no definite D call. The V gene's germline CDR1 is SGHRS and CDR2 YFSETQ. CDR3 length equals 14 residues. Trimming stripped 0 bases from V and 3 bases from J, with 9 bases between.